The clone carrying this T cell receptor (beta chain) was recorded a few times. As yet, its antigen is unknown. The data stem from a study of T-cell reconstitution after alpha-beta-depleted transplantation in children. Researchers prepared the TCRbeta library using unique molecular identifiers, the study reports. TCRdb reanalysed the PCR reads using MiXCR and keeps one entry per CDR3 protein. The sample shows a few hundred thousand distinct CDR3 sequences, approximately 30% of them seen only once. CDR1 MDHEN and CDR2 SYDVKM come from the germline V gene. Losses at the gene ends were 9 bases for V and 1 base for J; bases not matched to a gene: 6. The CDR3 contains 13 residues. General study points: Surviving recipient cells, namely T cells and thymic progenitors, were the source of high day-60 TCRbeta diversity in some patients. T-cell numbers and diversity one year post-transplant derived largely from freshly generated T cells.

This sequence joins TRBV28 and TRBJ2-7, with 7 bases fitting TRBD1. The receptor was isolated from a boy under two years old with Wiskott-Aldrich syndrome, due to receive a stem cell transplant. The sequences come from PBMCs, collected before TCRalphabeta/CD19-depleted stem cell transplant. The CDR3 spells CASARGQSYEQYF. Written as DNA, the CDR3 is TGTGCCAGTGCCCGGGGACAGTCCTACGAGCAGTACTTC.